This is a list of T cell receptor beta chains from one sample in a study of T cells in Graves' hyperthyroidism and ophthalmopathy. TCRdb redid the calling of the multiplex PCR reads with MiXCR, one entry per CDR3 protein. This sample has around 690,000 distinct CDR3 sequences, with 20% found just once. Specimen: blood. These receptors were taken from a man aged 25 to 40 with Graves' ophthalmopathy. The CDR3 runs from the conserved cysteine through the conserved F or W. Each record gives: D gene, clone size, V gene, J gene, CDR3 DNA, CDR3 protein. D genes are given only for firm matches. Clone size, where shown, is once, few, many, or a class for clones that have expanded.

NA	NA	TRBV6-1	TRBJ2-3	TGTGCCAGCAGTGCCCCGACAGGTTATAGCACAGATACGCAGTATTTT	CASSAPTGYSTDTQYF
NA	few	TRBV27	TRBJ2-7	TGTGCCAGCAGTTATCGGGGGGCGGCCTACGAGCAGTACTTC	CASSYRGAAYEQYF
NA	NA	TRBV28	TRBJ2-5	TGTGCCAGCAGCTCCCCCGGACGGGCAAAAGAGACCCAGTACTTC	CASSSPGRAKETQYF
TRBD2	many	TRBV12-3/TRBV12-4	TRBJ2-5	TGTGCCAGCAGCTCCGGGACTAGCGGATACCCGGCGGAGACCCAGTACTTC	CASSSGTSGYPAETQYF
TRBD2	NA	TRBV5-5	TRBJ2-3	TGTGCCAGCAGCTCCGGACTAGCGGGATTCACAGATACGCAGTATTTT	CASSSGLAGFTDTQYF
TRBD1	many	TRBV6-1	TRBJ1-4	TGTGCCAGCAGGGATAGCTCCCGGACAGGAGAAAAACTGTTTTTT	CASRDSSRTGEKLFF
NA	few	TRBV7-9	TRBJ2-1	TGTGCCAGCAGCTCGAGAGGTTGGTCGGGCAATGAGCAGTTCTTC	CASSSRGWSGNEQFF
NA	many	TRBV30	TRBJ1-5	TGTGCCTGGTCGGACGGAAGCAATCAGCCCCAGCATTTT	CAWSDGSNQPQHF
TRBD1	many	TRBV20-1	TRBJ2-3	TGCAGTGCTAGACCGGGACAGGGTGGCCCAGATACGCAGTATTTT	CSARPGQGGPDTQYF
NA	NA	TRBV6-1	TRBJ2-1	TGTGCCAGCAGTGATGGCCCCCAGAATGAGCAGTTCTTC	CASSDGPQNEQFF
TRBD2	many	TRBV27	TRBJ2-1	TGTGCTAGCGGGAGAGGTTACAATGAGCAGTTCTTC	CASGRGYNEQFF
NA	few	TRBV3-1	TRBJ2-1	TGTGCCAGCAGCCCAACAGGGACCCGTGACAATGAGCAGTTCTTC	CASSPTGTRDNEQFF
NA	few	TRBV20-1	TRBJ1-3	TGCAGTGCTCTATCCCCGGAGGGTAACTCTGGAAACACCATATATTTT	CSALSPEGNSGNTIYF
TRBD2	many	TRBV5-1	TRBJ2-3	TGCGCCAGCAGCTTGGGCGGGGGTCCAGATACGCAGTATTTT	CASSLGGGPDTQYF
TRBD2	few	TRBV19	TRBJ2-2	TGTGCCAGACCCTCCAGGCAGGGAAGTAGCGGGAGATCCGGGGAGCTGTTTTTT	CARPSRQGSSGRSGELFF